These 6 T cell receptor beta chains share one sample of origin, sequenced in a study of cytomegalovirus exposure and HLA in healthy donors. PCR involved 60 Vbeta and 13 Jbeta primers. The assay was immunoSEQ multiplex PCR, and TCRdb's table has in-frame clones only and misses some. The repertoire holds roughly 130,000 clones, 75% to 85% seen once, with 3% to 3.5% in the top ten. The sequencing input was PBMCs. These receptors came from a male donor in good health and CMV-seronegative.

The chain joins TRBV30 to TRBJ1-1; D is possibly TRBD1 (6 bases). Looked up from germline, CDR1 is GTSNPN and CDR2 is SVGIG (reference sequence). V shed 1 base and J shed 8 bases, with 11 bases lying between them. This CDR3 contains 12 residues. The CDR3 here is CAWSGTALEAFF. In DNA form, the CDR3 reads TGTGCCTGGAGTGGGACAGCCTTGGAAGCTTTCTTT.

The chain couples TRBV5-1 to TRBJ1-1; D is unresolved. With 0 bases removed from V and 6 bases from J, the gap between germline ends came to 12 bases. The CDR3 sequence is 14 residues long. Germline V gene data show CDR1 as SGHRS and CDR2 as YFSETQ. Here the CDR3 reads CASSLDRPDSEAFF. In DNA, the CDR3 is TGCGCCAGCAGCTTGGACAGACCGGACTCTGAAGCTTTCTTT. The entire variable domain, with the rest obtained from reference TRBV5-1 and TRBJ1-1, is as follows: KAGVTQTPRYLIKTRGQQVTLSCSPISGHRSVSWYQQTPGQGLQFLFEYFSETQRNKGNFPGRFSGRQFSNSRSEMNVSTLELGDSALYLCASSLDRPDSEAFFGQGTRLTVV.

The chain has TRBV5-1 and TRBJ2-1; 13 bases align to TRBD2. CDR3 size: 15 residues. V lost 2 bases to trimming and J lost 10 bases; unmatched junction nucleotides: 6. Germline CDR1 reads SGHRS; CDR2 reads YFSETQ. In DNA form, the CDR3 reads TGCGCCAGCAGCTTACTAGCGGGGGGGCCAAGGGAGCAGTTCTTC. Its translation: CASSLLAGGPREQFF.

In its sample, this clone was seen once. The junction shows a germline mismatch at one end, possibly a read error. V is TRBV11-2 and J is TRBJ2-7, with a possible D match to TRBD2 (5 bases). Per germline, CDR1 SGHAT and CDR2 FQNNGV. This CDR3 is built from 14 residues. The CDR3 DNA reads as TGTGCCAGCAGCTTAGTTGAGACCGGGAAATCTCTATCCTTC. Translated, it gives CASSLVETGKSLSF.

This chain joins TRBV2 and TRBJ1-1; perhaps TRBD1 as D (5 bases). This CDR3 spans 14 amino acids. CDR1 SNHLY and CDR2 FYNNEI come from the germline V gene. The ends were cut back, 4 bases at V and 1 base at J, with 10 bases in the middle. The CDR3 loop reads CASSVYQGNTEAFF. Here the CDR3 DNA reads TGTGCCAGCAGTGTCTACCAGGGGAACACTGAAGCTTTCTTT. Using reference TRBV2 and TRBJ1-1 for the parts outside the CDR3, the full variable domain is EPEVTQTPSHQVTQMGQEVILRCVPISNHLYFYWYRQILGQKVEFLVSFYNNEISEKSEIFDDQFSVERPDGSNFTLKIRSTKLEDSAMYFCASSVYQGNTEAFFGQGTRLTVV.

J is TRBJ1-6 and V is TRBV28; no reliable D call. The CDR3 has 14 residues. CDR1 and CDR2 from the germline V gene are MDHEN and SYDVKM. V was trimmed by 6 bases and J by 12 bases, leaving 18 bases between them. CDR3 bases: TGTGCCAGCAGGACTGGACGGGGAGTGAAACCCCTCCACTTT. This codes for CASRTGRGVKPLHF.